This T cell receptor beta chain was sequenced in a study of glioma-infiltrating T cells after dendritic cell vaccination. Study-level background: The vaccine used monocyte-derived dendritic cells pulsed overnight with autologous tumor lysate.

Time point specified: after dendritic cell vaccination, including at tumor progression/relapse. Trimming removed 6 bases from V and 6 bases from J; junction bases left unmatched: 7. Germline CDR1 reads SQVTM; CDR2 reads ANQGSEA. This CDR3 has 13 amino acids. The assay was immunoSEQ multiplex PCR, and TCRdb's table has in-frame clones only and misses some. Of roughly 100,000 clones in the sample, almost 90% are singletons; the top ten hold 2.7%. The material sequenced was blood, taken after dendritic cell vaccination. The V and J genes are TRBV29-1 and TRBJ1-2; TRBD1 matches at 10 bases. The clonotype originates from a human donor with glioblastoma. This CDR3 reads CSVSRDRGHGYTF. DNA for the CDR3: TGCAGCGTGAGCCGGGACAGGGGTCATGGCTACACCTTC.